These T cell receptor beta chains were read from a single sample in a study of control samples from healthy donors and cancer patients. TCRdb keeps only in-frame clones here, not all; method: immunoSEQ multiplex PCR. The repertoire holds about 80,000 clones, about 88% seen once, with more than 5% in the top ten. Source material: blood. The receptors shown here come from a woman between 50 and 59 years old in good health. The CDR3 runs from the conserved cysteine through the conserved F or W. A D gene is named only where the DNA matches it firmly. Rows give clone size only sometimes, using once, few, many, or a class for an expanded clone.

D: -
J: TRBJ1-4
size: once
V: TRBV3-1/TRBV3-2
CDR3: CASSQDLRSGSDPNEKLFF
DNA: TGTGCCAGCAGCCAAGATCTCAGGTCTGGATCAGACCCTAATGAAAAACTGTTTTTT

D: TRBD1
J: TRBJ1-5
size: -
V: TRBV2
CDR3: CASSELGRGKGQPQHF
DNA: TGTGCCAGCAGTGAGTTGGGCAGGGGGAAGGGTCAGCCCCAGCATTTT

D: -
J: TRBJ2-7
size: -
V: TRBV12-5
CDR3: CASGFEAGTYEQYF
DNA: TGTGCTAGTGGTTTTGAGGCCGGAACCTACGAGCAGTACTTC

D: -
J: TRBJ2-1
size: -
V: TRBV4-1
CDR3: CASSPGLLAATSYNEQFF
DNA: TGCGCCAGCAGCCCCGGACTGTTGGCGGCAACTTCCTACAATGAGCAGTTCTTC

D: TRBD1
J: TRBJ2-1
size: once
V: TRBV12-3/TRBV12-4
CDR3: CASSQTTGTEQFF
DNA: TGTGCCAGCAGTCAGACGACAGGGACTGAGCAGTTCTTC

D: -
J: TRBJ2-1
size: -
V: TRBV24-1
CDR3: CATSDFWGEQFF
DNA: TGTGCCACCAGTGATTTCTGGGGTGAGCAGTTCTTC

D: -
J: TRBJ1-2
size: -
V: TRBV3-1/TRBV3-2
CDR3: CASSPTGLRSGYTF
DNA: TGTGCCAGCAGCCCAACAGGGCTCAGATCTGGCTACACCTTC

D: -
J: TRBJ1-3
size: few
V: TRBV11-2
CDR3: CASSLWKRSGNTIYF
DNA: TGTGCCAGCAGCTTGTGGAAAAGATCTGGAAACACCATATATTTT

D: TRBD1
J: TRBJ2-1
size: -
V: TRBV5-1
CDR3: CASSLVDRVYNEQFF
DNA: TGCGCCAGCAGCTTGGTGGACAGGGTCTACAATGAGCAGTTCTTC

D: -
J: TRBJ2-3
size: -
V: TRBV2
CDR3: CASNFLGEGTDTQYF
DNA: TGTGCCAGCAATTTTTTAGGGGAGGGCACAGATACGCAGTATTTT

D: -
J: TRBJ1-2
size: -
V: TRBV4-2
CDR3: CASSPSRANYGYTF
DNA: TGTGCCAGCAGCCCGAGTAGGGCTAACTATGGCTACACCTTC

D: TRBD1
J: TRBJ2-7
size: -
V: TRBV19
CDR3: CASSPGQHYEQYF
DNA: TGTGCCAGTAGTCCGGGACAGCATTACGAGCAGTACTTC

D: -
J: TRBJ2-3
size: medium-sized
V: TRBV4-1
CDR3: CASSQDWVYTDTQYF
DNA: TGCGCCAGCAGCCAAGATTGGGTTTACACTGATACGCAGTATTTT

D: TRBD1
J: TRBJ1-2
size: -
V: TRBV19
CDR3: CASSLGQGARYGYTF
DNA: TGTGCCAGTAGTCTAGGACAGGGAGCTCGTTATGGCTACACCTTC

D: -
J: TRBJ2-2
size: -
V: TRBV30
CDR3: CAWTRGGNTGELFF
DNA: TGTGCCTGGACGAGGGGTGGGAACACCGGGGAGCTGTTTTTT

D: -
J: TRBJ2-6
size: -
V: TRBV25-1
CDR3: CASRIGANVLTF
DNA: TGTGCCAGCAGGATTGGGGCCAACGTCCTGACTTTC

D: -
J: TRBJ2-7
size: -
V: TRBV18
CDR3: CASSPGRDLQEQYF
DNA: TGTGCCAGCTCACCCGGTAGGGACCTTCAAGAGCAGTACTTC

D: -
J: TRBJ2-1
size: few
V: TRBV7-9
CDR3: CASSPLLGVSYNEQFF
DNA: TGTGCCAGCAGCCCTCTCTTGGGGGTCTCCTACAATGAGCAGTTCTTC

D: -
J: TRBJ2-1
size: -
V: TRBV2
CDR3: CASSSLPYNEQFF
DNA: TGTGCCAGCAGTTCCCTACCTTACAATGAGCAGTTCTTC

D: TRBD2
J: TRBJ2-7
size: -
V: TRBV2
CDR3: CASSDWTSAYEQYF
DNA: TGTGCCAGCAGTGACTGGACTAGCGCCTACGAGCAGTACTTC

D: TRBD2
J: TRBJ2-2
size: -
V: TRBV4-1
CDR3: CASSPSGGHSPNTGELFF
DNA: TGCGCCAGCAGCCCTAGCGGGGGACACTCGCCGAACACCGGGGAGCTGTTTTTT

D: -
J: TRBJ1-1
size: few
V: TRBV6-5
CDR3: CASIVGGRGTEAFF
DNA: TGTGCCAGTATTGTAGGGGGAAGGGGCACTGAAGCTTTCTTT

D: -
J: TRBJ1-1
size: -
V: TRBV30
CDR3: CAWSPVSQEAFF
DNA: TGTGCCTGGAGCCCAGTCAGTCAAGAAGCTTTCTTT

D: TRBD2
J: TRBJ2-3
size: -
V: TRBV7-2
CDR3: CASSLVAGSGNTQYF
DNA: TGTGCCAGCAGCTTAGTAGCGGGGTCGGGAAATACGCAGTATTTT

D: -
J: TRBJ2-3
size: few
V: TRBV2
CDR3: CASSAPNLPDTQYF
DNA: TGTGCCAGCAGTGCCCCTAACTTACCAGATACGCAGTATTTT

D: -
J: TRBJ2-1
size: -
V: TRBV5-1
CDR3: CASSSGTNNEQFF
DNA: TGCGCCAGCAGCTCCGGGACGAACAATGAGCAGTTCTTC

D: -
J: TRBJ2-3
size: -
V: TRBV7-2
CDR3: CASSLAAGGADTQYF
DNA: TGTGCCAGCAGCTTAGCGGCAGGGGGGGCAGATACGCAGTATTTT

D: TRBD1
J: TRBJ2-1
size: -
V: TRBV6-1
CDR3: CASSESLTGLGEQFF
DNA: TGTGCCAGCAGTGAATCCTTGACAGGGTTGGGTGAGCAGTTCTTC

D: -
J: TRBJ1-5
size: -
V: TRBV5-1
CDR3: CASSLGAGTGNQPQHF
DNA: TGCGCCAGCAGCTTGGGGGCAGGGACCGGTAATCAGCCCCAGCATTTT

D: -
J: TRBJ2-7
size: -
V: TRBV5-1
CDR3: CASSLAGFYEQYF
DNA: TGCGCCAGCAGCTTGGCTGGTTTCTACGAGCAGTACTTC

D: TRBD2
J: TRBJ2-5
size: -
V: TRBV6-2/TRBV6-3
CDR3: CASSFPGLAGRGETQYF
DNA: TGTGCCAGCAGCTTCCCGGGACTAGCGGGGAGAGGTGAGACCCAGTACTTC

D: -
J: TRBJ2-7
size: -
V: TRBV29-1
CDR3: CSVETDSYEQYF
DNA: TGCAGCGTTGAAACAGACTCCTACGAGCAGTACTTC

D: -
J: TRBJ1-3
size: few
V: TRBV6-5
CDR3: CASTTGDTIYF
DNA: TGTGCCAGCACCACGGGAGACACCATATATTTT

D: -
J: TRBJ1-2
size: -
V: TRBV5-1
CDR3: CASSLDGRPLDGYTF
DNA: TGCGCCAGCAGCTTGGATGGCCGTCCCTTAGATGGCTACACCTTC

D: TRBD1
J: TRBJ2-7
size: few
V: TRBV29-1
CDR3: CSVEGQGAYEQYF
DNA: TGCAGCGTTGAAGGTCAGGGGGCCTACGAGCAGTACTTC

D: -
J: TRBJ1-5
size: -
V: TRBV6-2/TRBV6-3
CDR3: CASSNPEPRYQPQHF
DNA: TGTGCCAGCAGTAACCCAGAGCCCCGATATCAGCCCCAGCATTTT

D: TRBD1
J: TRBJ2-2
size: few
V: TRBV6-4
CDR3: CASSPGQGWAGELFF
DNA: TGTGCCAGCTCCCCGGGACAGGGTTGGGCCGGGGAGCTGTTTTTT

D: TRBD2
J: TRBJ2-1
size: -
V: TRBV2
CDR3: CASSERGVSYNEQFF
DNA: TGTGCCAGCAGTGAACGGGGGGTCTCCTACAATGAGCAGTTCTTC

D: -
J: TRBJ2-7
size: -
V: TRBV7-9
CDR3: CASSSGRTYEQYF
DNA: TGTGCCAGCAGCTCTGGACGGACCTACGAGCAGTACTTC

D: -
J: TRBJ1-2
size: few
V: TRBV15
CDR3: CATSSSGDYGYTF
DNA: TGTGCCACCAGCAGTTCTGGGGATTATGGCTACACCTTC

D: -
J: TRBJ2-1
size: -
V: TRBV9
CDR3: CASSAGRWQGDEQFF
DNA: TGTGCCAGCAGCGCTGGGAGATGGCAAGGAGATGAGCAGTTCTTC

D: -
J: TRBJ2-7
size: -
V: TRBV13
CDR3: CASSYRDNPYEQYF
DNA: TGTGCCAGCAGCTACCGGGACAATCCCTACGAGCAGTACTTC

D: -
J: TRBJ1-2
size: -
V: TRBV5-1
CDR3: CASSEVGSPGGYTF
DNA: TGCGCCAGCAGCGAAGTAGGTAGTCCGGGAGGCTACACCTTC

D: TRBD1
J: TRBJ2-7
size: -
V: TRBV6-5
CDR3: CASTRQGMVYEQYF
DNA: TGTGCCAGCACCCGACAGGGGATGGTCTACGAGCAGTACTTC

D: -
J: TRBJ1-2
size: -
V: TRBV3-1/TRBV3-2
CDR3: CASSRRQDGPYGYTF
DNA: TGTGCCAGCAGCCGGCGCCAGGACGGACCCTATGGCTACACCTTC

D: -
J: TRBJ1-2
size: -
V: TRBV5-1
CDR3: CASSLGSDGYTF
DNA: TGCGCCAGCAGCTTGGGGTCGGATGGCTACACCTTC

D: -
J: TRBJ1-5
size: -
V: TRBV4-2
CDR3: CASSQEFNQPQHF
DNA: TGTGCCAGCAGCCAAGAATTCAATCAGCCCCAGCATTTT

D: TRBD2
J: TRBJ2-5
size: once
V: TRBV4-1
CDR3: CASSQFPRAGEETQYF
DNA: TGCGCCAGCAGCCAATTTCCTCGAGCGGGGGAGGAGACCCAGTACTTC

D: TRBD2
J: TRBJ2-1
size: -
V: TRBV19
CDR3: CASSISPSGGYNEQFF
DNA: TGTGCCAGTAGTATTAGTCCTAGCGGGGGCTACAATGAGCAGTTCTTC

D: -
J: TRBJ2-4
size: -
V: TRBV19
CDR3: CASSKGTKNIQYF
DNA: TGTGCCAGTAGTAAGGGGACTAAAAACATTCAGTACTTC

D: -
J: TRBJ2-7
size: -
V: TRBV3-1/TRBV3-2
CDR3: CASSPSSISEQYF
DNA: TGTGCCAGCAGCCCCTCGTCGATATCCGAGCAGTACTTC

D: TRBD1
J: TRBJ1-4
size: once
V: TRBV4-1
CDR3: CASSQNPSGGGEKLFF
DNA: TGCGCCAGCAGCCAAAACCCTTCAGGGGGCGGTGAAAAACTGTTTTTT

D: -
J: TRBJ2-5
size: once
V: TRBV18
CDR3: CASSPRPAVQETQYF
DNA: TGTGCCAGCTCACCTCGGCCGGCAGTCCAAGAGACCCAGTACTTC

D: TRBD1
J: TRBJ1-4
size: -
V: TRBV5-1
CDR3: CASSRGQLNEKLFF
DNA: TGCGCCAGCAGCCGGGGACAGTTAAATGAAAAACTGTTTTTT

D: -
J: TRBJ2-2
size: -
V: TRBV28
CDR3: CASSRGGAPGELFF
DNA: TGTGCCAGCAGTCGAGGGGGGGCCCCTGGGGAGCTGTTTTTT

D: -
J: TRBJ1-4
size: -
V: TRBV2
CDR3: CATRQAHEKLFF
DNA: TGTGCCACCCGCCAGGCTCATGAAAAACTGTTTTTT

D: -
J: TRBJ2-5
size: -
V: TRBV5-4
CDR3: CASSLGSQKETQYF
DNA: TGTGCCAGCAGCTTGGGGTCGCAGAAAGAGACCCAGTACTTC

D: -
J: TRBJ1-2
size: -
V: TRBV27
CDR3: CASKSLGQTLQGYTF
DNA: TGTGCCAGCAAAAGCCTGGGACAAACTTTACAAGGCTACACCTTC

D: TRBD1
J: TRBJ1-1
size: -
V: TRBV2
CDR3: CASSYLTGDNTEAFF
DNA: TGTGCCAGCAGCTATCTAACAGGGGATAACACTGAAGCTTTCTTT